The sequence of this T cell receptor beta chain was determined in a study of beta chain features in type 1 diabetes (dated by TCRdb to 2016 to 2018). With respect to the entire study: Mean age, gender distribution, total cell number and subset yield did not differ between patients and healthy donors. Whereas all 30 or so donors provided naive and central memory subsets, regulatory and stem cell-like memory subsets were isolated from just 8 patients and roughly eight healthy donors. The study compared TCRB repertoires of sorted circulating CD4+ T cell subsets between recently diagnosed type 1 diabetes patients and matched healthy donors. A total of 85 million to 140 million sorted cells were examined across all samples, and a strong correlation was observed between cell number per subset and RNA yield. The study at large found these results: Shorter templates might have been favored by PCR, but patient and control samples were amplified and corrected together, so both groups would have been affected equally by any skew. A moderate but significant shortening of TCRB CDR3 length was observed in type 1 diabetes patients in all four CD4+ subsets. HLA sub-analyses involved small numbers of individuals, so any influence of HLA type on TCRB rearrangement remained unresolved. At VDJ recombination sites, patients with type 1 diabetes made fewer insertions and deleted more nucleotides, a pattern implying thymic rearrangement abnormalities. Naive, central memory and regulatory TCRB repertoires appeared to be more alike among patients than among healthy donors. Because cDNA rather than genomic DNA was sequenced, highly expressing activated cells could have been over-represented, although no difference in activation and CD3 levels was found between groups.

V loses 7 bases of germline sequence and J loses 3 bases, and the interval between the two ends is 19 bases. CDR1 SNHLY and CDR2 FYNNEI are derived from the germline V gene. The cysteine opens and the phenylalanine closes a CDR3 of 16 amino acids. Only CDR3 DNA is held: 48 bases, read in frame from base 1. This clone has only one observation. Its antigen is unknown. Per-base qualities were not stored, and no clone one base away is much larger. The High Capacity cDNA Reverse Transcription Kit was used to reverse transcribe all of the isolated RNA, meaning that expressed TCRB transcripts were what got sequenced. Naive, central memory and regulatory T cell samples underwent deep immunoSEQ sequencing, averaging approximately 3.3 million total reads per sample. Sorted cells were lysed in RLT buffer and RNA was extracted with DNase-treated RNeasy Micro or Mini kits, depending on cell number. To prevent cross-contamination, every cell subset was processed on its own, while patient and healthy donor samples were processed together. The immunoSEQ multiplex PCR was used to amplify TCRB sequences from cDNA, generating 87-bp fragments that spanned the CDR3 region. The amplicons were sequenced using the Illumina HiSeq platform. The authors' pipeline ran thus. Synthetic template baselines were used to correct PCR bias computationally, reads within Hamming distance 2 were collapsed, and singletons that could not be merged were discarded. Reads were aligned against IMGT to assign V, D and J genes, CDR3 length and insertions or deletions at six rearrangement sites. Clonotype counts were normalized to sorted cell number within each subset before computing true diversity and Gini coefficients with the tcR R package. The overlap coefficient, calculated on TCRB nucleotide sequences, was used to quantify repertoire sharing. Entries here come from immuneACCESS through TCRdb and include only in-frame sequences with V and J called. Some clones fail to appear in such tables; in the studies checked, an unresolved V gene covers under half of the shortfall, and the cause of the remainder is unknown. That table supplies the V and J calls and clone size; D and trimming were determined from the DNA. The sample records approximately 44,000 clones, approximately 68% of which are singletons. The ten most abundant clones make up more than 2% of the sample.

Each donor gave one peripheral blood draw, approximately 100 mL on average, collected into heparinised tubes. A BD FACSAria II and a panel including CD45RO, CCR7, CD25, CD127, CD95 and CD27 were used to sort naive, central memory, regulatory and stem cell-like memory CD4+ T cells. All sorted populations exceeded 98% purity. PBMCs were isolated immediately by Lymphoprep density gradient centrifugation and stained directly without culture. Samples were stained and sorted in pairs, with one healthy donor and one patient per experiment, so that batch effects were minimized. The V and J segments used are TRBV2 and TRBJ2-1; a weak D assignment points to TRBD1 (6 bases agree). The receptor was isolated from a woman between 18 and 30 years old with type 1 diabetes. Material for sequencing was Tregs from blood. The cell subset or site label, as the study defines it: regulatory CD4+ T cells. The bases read TGTGCCAGCAATAAAATATCAGGGGCGATCTACAATGAGCAGTTCTTC. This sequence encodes CASNKISGAIYNEQFF.